The following is a T cell receptor (beta chain) sequence with its context. What it binds is not known. Trimming left V 3 bases short and J 8 bases short, with 8 bases between. There are 13 residues in the CDR3. CDR1 LNHDA and CDR2 SQIVND come from the germline V gene (reference sequence). Assay used: immunoSEQ multiplex PCR; TCRdb lists only in-frame clones, some missing. This repertoire shows 86,000 or so clones, about 96% found once; its top ten account for around 0.03%. The sample comes from a study of human thymus T cells. Resections that were taken during corrective heart surgery supplied the thymus tissue. Healthy Finnish infants undergoing corrective surgery for congenital heart defects were used as donors. Study observations and caveats: Related studies noted strongly shared thymic repertoires across unrelated people. Thymic and blood repertoires showed apparently biased V and J gene usage.

V and J are TRBV19 and TRBJ1-6; maybe TRBD1 (5 bases). This clonotype was sampled from a boy under three years old with a congenital heart defect but otherwise immunologically healthy. Sequences were obtained from thymus tissue. CDR3 sequence (DNA): TGTGCCAGTAGTATGACAGTAGATTCACCCCTCCACTTT. Translating it yields CASSMTVDSPLHF.